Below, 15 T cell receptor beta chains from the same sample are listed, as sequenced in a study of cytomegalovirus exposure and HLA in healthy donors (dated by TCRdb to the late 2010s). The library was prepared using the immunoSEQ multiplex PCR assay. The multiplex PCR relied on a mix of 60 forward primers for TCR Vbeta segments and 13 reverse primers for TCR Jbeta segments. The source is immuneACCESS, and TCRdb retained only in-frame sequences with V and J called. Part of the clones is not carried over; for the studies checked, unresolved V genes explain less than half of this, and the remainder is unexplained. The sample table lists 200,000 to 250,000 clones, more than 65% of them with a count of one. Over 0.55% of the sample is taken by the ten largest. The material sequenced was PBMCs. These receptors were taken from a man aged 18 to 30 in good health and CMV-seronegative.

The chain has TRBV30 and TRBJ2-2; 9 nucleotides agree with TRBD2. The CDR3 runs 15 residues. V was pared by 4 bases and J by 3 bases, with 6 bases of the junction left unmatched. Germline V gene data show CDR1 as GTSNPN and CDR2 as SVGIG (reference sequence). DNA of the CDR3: TGTGCCTGGATCCCCCTAGCGGGATACACCGGGGAGCTGTTTTTT. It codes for CAWIPLAGYTGELFF.

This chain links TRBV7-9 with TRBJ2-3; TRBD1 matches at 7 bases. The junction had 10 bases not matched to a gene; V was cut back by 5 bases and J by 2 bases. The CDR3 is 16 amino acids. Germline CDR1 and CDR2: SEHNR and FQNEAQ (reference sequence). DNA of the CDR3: TGTGCCAGCAGCCCTCGACAGGGCAGTTCCACAGATACGCAGTATTTT. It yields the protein CASSPRQGSSTDTQYF.

CDR3 in DNA: TGTGCCAGCAGTCCCCCCGCAGGGGGCAGCTCACCCCTCCACTTT. Its protein is CASSPPAGGSSPLHF. The chain carries TRBV28 and TRBJ1-6, with 8 positions matching TRBD1. Germline CDR1 reads MDHEN; CDR2 reads SYDVKM. Germline trimming cut 5 bases from V and 10 bases from J; bases unmatched to any gene: 10. The CDR3 runs 15 residues.

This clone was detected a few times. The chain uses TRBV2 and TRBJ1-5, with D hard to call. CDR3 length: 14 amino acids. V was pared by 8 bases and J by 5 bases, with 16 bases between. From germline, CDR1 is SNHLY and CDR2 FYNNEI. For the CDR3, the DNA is TGTGCCAGCGGAGGGATCCCCGGCGATCAGCCCCAGCATTTT. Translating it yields CASGGIPGDQPQHF.

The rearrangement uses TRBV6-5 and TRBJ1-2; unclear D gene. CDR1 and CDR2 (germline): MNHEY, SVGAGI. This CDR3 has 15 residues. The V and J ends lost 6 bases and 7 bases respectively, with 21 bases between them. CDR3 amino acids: CASRPIQSITTGYTF. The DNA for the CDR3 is TGTGCCAGCAGACCGATTCAATCCATAACAACTGGCTACACCTTC.

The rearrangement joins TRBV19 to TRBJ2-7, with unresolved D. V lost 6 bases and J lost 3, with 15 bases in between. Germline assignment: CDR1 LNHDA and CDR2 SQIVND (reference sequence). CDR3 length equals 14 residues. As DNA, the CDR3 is TGTGCCAGTAGGACTGCGGCGCAATTCTACGAGCAGTACTTC. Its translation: CASRTAAQFYEQYF.

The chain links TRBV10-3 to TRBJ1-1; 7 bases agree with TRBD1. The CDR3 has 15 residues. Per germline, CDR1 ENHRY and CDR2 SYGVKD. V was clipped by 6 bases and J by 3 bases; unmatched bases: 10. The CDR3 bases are TGTGCCATCAGAGGACAGGCCGGGTGGGACACTGAAGCTTTCTTT. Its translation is CAIRGQAGWDTEAFF.

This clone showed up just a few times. The chain's CDR3 is CASNRDSSYGYTF. The CDR3 region has the DNA TGTGCCAGTAACCGGGACAGCAGCTATGGCTACACCTTC. V and J are TRBV19 and TRBJ1-2; 7 bases are a match to TRBD1. Germline V gene data show CDR1 as LNHDA and CDR2 as SQIVND (reference sequence). The CDR3 length is 13 residues. The J segment lost 4 bases and the V segment lost 7 bases, leaving 6 bases of the junction unmatched.

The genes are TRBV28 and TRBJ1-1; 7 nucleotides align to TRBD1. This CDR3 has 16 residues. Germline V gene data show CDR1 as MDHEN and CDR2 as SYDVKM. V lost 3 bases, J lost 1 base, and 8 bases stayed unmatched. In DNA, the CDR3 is TGTGCCAGCAGTTTGGGAGGAACAGGGGAGAACACTGAAGCTTTCTTT. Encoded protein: CASSLGGTGENTEAFF.

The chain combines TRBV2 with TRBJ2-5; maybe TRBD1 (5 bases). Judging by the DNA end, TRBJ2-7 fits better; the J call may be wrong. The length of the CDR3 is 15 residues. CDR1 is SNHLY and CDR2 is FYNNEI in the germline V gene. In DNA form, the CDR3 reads TGTGCCAGCAGACTCAGGGTTGACTCGTTCTACGAGCAGTACTTC. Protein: CASRLRVDSFYEQYF.

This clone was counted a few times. This CDR3 reads CASSLVTENTEAFF. The DNA of the CDR3 is TGTGCCAGCAGCTTAGTAACAGAGAACACTGAAGCTTTCTTT. The chain joins TRBV7-6 to TRBJ1-1; D is ambiguous. Germline V lookup: CDR1 SGHVS, CDR2 FNYEAQ. V lost 1 base and J lost 1, with 7 bases in between. The CDR3 spans 14 residues. Complete variable domain (other parts from reference TRBV7-6 and TRBJ1-1): GAGVSQSPRYKVTKRGQDVALRCDPISGHVSLYWYRQALGQGPEFLTYFNYEAQQDKSGLPNDRFSAERPEGSISTLTIQRTEQRDSAMYRCASSLVTENTEAFFGQGTRLTVV.

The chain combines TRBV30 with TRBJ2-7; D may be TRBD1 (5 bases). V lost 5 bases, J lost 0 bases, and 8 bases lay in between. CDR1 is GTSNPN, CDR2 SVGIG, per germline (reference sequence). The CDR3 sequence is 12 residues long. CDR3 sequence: CAWVTVSYEQYF. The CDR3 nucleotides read TGTGCCTGGGTGACAGTCTCCTACGAGCAGTACTTC.

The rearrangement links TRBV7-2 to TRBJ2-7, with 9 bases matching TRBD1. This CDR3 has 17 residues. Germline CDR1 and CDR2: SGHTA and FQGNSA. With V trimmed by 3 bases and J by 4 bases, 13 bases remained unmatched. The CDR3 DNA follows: TGTGCCAGCAGCTTTATCCCCTCGGCCGGGACAGGGTACGAGCAGTACTTC. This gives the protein CASSFIPSAGTGYEQYF.

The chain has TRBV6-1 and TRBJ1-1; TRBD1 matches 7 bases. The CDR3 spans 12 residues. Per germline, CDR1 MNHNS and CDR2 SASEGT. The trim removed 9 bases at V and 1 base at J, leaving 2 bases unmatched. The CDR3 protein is CASRTGNTEAFF. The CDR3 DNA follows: TGTGCCAGTAGGACAGGGAACACTGAAGCTTTCTTT.

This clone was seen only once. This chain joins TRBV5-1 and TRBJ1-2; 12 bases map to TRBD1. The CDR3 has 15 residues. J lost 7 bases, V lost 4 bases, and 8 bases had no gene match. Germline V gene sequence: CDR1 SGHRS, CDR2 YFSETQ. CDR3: CASSLGQGAPSGYTF. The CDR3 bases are TGCGCCAGCAGCCTGGGACAGGGGGCGCCGTCTGGCTACACCTTC. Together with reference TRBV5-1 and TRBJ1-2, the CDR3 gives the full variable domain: KAGVTQTPRYLIKTRGQQVTLSCSPISGHRSVSWYQQTPGQGLQFLFEYFSETQRNKGNFPGRFSGRQFSNSRSEMNVSTLELGDSALYLCASSLGQGAPSGYTFGSGTRLTVV.